This T cell receptor (beta chain) was obtained from a study of cytotoxic CD8 clonotypes in ibrutinib-treated CLL. Study background: Samples averaged 255,043 productive templates and tens of thousands of productive rearrangements.

Whole-study findings and limits: Baseline values of clonality outstripped age-matched healthy donors and followed circulating CD8+ T-cell counts.

This CDR3 is built from 14 residues. Per germline, CDR1 SGDLS and CDR2 YYNGEE. V shed 0 bases and J 4 bases; nucleotides not matched to a gene: 1. Notes on this clone: Its antigen is undetermined.

Investigators sought sequencing depths of between 1 in 200,000 and 1 in 1 million T cells. Sequencing was performed with immunoSEQ multiplex PCR; in TCRdb, only in-frame clones are kept and a portion is missing. Of about 200,000 clones detected, about four fifths appear once; the ten largest clones hold 11%. The source is a human donor with chronic lymphocytic leukemia. The sample here was PBMCs, taken after 12 months of ibrutinib treatment. The chain is built from TRBV9 and TRBJ2-5; 9 bases map to TRBD2. This chain's CDR3 is CASSVVAGAETQYF. Here the CDR3 DNA reads TGTGCCAGCAGCGTAGTAGCGGGAGCAGAGACCCAGTACTTC.